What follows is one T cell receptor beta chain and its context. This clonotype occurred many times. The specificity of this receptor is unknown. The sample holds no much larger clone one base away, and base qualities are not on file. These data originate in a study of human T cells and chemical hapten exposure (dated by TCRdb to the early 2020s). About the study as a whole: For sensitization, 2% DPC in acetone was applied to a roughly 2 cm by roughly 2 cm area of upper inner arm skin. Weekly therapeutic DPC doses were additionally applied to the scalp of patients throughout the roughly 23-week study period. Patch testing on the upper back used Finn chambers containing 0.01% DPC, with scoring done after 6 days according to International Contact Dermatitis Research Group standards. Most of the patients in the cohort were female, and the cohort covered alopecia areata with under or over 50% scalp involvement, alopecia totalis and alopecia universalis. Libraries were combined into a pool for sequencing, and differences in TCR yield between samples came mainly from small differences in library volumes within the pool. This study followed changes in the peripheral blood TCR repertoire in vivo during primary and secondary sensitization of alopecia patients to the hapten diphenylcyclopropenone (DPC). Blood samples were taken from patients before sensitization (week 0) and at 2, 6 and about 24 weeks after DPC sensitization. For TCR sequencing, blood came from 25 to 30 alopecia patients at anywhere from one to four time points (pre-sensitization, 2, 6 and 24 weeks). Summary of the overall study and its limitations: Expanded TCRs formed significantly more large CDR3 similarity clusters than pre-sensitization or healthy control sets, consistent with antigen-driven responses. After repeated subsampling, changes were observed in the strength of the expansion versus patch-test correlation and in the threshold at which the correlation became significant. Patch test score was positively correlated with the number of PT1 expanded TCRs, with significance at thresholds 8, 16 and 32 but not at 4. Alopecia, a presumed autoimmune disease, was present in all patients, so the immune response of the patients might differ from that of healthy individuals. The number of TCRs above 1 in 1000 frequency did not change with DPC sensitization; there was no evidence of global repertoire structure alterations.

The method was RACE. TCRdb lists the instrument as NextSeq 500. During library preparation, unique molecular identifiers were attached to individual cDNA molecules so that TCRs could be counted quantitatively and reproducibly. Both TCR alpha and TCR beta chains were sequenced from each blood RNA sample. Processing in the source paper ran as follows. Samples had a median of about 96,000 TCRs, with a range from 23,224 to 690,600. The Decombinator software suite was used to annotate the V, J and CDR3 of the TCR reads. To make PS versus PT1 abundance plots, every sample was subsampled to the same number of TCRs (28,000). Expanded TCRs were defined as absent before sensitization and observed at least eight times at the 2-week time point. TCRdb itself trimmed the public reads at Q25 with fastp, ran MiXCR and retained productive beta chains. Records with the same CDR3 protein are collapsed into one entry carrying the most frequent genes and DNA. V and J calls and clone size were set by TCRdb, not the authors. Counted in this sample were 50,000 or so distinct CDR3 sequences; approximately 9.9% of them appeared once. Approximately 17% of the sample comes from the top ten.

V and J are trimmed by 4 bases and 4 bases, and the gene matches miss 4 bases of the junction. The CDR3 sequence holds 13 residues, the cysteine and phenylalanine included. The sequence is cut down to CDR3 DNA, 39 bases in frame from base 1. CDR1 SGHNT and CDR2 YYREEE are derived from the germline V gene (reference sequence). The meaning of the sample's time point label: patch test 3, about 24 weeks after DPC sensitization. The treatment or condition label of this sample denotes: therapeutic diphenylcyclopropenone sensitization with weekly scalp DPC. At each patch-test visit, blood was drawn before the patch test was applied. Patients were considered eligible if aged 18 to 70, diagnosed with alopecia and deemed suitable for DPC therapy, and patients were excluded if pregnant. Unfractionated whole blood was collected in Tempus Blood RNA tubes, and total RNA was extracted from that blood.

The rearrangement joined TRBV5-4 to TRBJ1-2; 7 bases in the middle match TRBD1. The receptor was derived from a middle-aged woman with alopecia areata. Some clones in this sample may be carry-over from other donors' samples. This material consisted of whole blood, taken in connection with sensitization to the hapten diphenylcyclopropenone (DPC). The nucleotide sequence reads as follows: TGTGCCAGCAGCCCCGACAGGGTCTATGGCTACACCTTC. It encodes CASSPDRVYGYTF.